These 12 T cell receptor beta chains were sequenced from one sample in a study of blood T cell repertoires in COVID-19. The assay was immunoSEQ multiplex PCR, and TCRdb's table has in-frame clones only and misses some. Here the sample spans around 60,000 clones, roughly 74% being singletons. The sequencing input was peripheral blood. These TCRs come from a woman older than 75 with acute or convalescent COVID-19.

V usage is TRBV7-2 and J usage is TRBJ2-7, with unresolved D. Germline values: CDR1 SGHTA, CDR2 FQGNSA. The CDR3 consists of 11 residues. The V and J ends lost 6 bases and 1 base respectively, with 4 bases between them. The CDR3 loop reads CASRSSYEQYF. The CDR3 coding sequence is TGTGCCAGCAGGTCATCCTACGAGCAGTACTTC.

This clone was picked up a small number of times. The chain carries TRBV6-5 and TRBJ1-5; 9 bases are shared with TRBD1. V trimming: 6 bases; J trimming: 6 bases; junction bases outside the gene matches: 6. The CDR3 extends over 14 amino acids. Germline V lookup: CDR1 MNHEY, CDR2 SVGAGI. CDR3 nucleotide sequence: TGTGCCAGCAGCTGGGACAGGGACGGTCAGCCCCAGCATTTT. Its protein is CASSWDRDGQPQHF.

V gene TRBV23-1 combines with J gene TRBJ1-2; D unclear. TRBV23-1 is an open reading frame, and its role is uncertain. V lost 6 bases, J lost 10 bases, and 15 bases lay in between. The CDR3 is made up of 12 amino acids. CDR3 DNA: TGCGCCAGCAGCCTCCGATCAGTGCACTACACCTTC. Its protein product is CASSLRSVHYTF.

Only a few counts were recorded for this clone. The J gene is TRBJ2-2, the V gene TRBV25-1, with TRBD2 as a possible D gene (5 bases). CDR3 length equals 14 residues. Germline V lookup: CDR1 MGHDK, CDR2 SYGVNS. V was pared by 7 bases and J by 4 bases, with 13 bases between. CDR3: CASTSSGGTGELFF. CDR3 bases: TGTGCCAGCACCTCCTCCGGAGGCACCGGGGAGCTGTTTTTT.

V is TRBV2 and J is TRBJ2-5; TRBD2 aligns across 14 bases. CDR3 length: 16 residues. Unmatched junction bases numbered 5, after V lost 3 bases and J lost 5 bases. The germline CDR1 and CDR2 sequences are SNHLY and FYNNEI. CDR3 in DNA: TGTGCCAGCAGTGAGGGGACTAGCGGGAGTCCGGAGACCCAGTACTTC. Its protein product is CASSEGTSGSPETQYF. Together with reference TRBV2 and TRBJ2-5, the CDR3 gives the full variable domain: EPEVTQTPSHQVTQMGQEVILRCVPISNHLYFYWYRQILGQKVEFLVSFYNNEISEKSEIFDDQFSVERPDGSNFTLKIRSTKLEDSAMYFCASSEGTSGSPETQYFGPGTRLLVL.

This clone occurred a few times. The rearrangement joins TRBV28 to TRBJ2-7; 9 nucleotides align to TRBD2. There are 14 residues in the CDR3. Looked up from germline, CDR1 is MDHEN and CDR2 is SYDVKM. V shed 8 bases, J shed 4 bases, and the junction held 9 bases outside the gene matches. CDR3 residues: CASLQAGGLYEQYF. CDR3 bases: TGTGCCAGCCTTCAGGCGGGAGGGCTATACGAGCAGTACTTC.

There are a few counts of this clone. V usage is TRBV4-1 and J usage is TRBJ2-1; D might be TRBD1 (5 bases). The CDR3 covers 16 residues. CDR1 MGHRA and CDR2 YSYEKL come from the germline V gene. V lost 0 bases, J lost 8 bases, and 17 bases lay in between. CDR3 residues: CASSQDRASTRDEQFF. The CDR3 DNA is TGCGCCAGCAGCCAAGATAGAGCGTCCACCAGGGATGAGCAGTTCTTC.

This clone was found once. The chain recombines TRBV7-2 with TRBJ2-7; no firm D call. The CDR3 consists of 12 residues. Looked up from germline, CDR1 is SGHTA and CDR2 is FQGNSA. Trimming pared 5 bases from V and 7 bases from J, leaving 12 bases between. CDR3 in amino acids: CASSQTSREQYF. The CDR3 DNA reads TGTGCCAGCAGCCAAACGTCGAGGGAGCAGTACTTC.

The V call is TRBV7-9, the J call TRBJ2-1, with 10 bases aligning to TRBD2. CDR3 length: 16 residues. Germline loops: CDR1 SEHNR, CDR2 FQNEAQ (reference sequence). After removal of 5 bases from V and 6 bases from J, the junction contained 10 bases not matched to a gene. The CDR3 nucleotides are TGTGCCAGCAGCCTAACTTATAGCGGGAGGACCAATGAGCAGTTCTTC. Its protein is CASSLTYSGRTNEQFF. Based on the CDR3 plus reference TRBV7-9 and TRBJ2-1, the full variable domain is DTGVSQNPRHKITKRGQNVTFRCDPISEHNRLYWYRQTLGQGPEFLTYFQNEAQLEKSRLLSDRFSAERPKGSFSTLEIQRTEQGDSAMYLCASSLTYSGRTNEQFFGPGTRLTVL.

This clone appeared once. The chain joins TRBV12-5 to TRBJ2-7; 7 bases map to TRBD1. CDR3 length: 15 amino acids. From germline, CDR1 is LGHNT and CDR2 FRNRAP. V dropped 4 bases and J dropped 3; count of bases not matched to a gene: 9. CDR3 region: CASGSSDRYFYEQYF. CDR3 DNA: TGTGCTAGTGGTTCCTCGGACAGGTATTTCTACGAGCAGTACTTC. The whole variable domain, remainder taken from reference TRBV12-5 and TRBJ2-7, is DARVTQTPRHKVTEMGQEVTMRCQPILGHNTVFWYRQTMMQGLELLAYFRNRAPLDDSGMPKDRFSAEMPDATLATLKIQPSEPRDSAVYFCASGSSDRYFYEQYFGPGTRLTVT.

CDR3 in DNA: TGTGCCAGTAGTATATTTGGGACACCAAGTCTCAACTCTGGAAACACCATATATTTT. Amino acids: CASSIFGTPSLNSGNTIYF. The rearrangement uses TRBV19 and TRBJ1-3; tentatively, D is TRBD1 (6 bases). Between the trimmed V and J ends, which lost 2 bases and 0 bases, there was a span of 20 bases. CDR3 length: 19 residues. The V gene's germline CDR1 is LNHDA and CDR2 SQIVND (reference sequence).

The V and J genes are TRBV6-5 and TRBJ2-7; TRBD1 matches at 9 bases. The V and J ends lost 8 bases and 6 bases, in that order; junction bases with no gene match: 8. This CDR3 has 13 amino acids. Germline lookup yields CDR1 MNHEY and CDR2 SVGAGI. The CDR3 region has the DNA TGTGCCAGCGGAGGGACAGGGCTGGGCGAGCAGTACTTC. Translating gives CASGGTGLGEQYF.